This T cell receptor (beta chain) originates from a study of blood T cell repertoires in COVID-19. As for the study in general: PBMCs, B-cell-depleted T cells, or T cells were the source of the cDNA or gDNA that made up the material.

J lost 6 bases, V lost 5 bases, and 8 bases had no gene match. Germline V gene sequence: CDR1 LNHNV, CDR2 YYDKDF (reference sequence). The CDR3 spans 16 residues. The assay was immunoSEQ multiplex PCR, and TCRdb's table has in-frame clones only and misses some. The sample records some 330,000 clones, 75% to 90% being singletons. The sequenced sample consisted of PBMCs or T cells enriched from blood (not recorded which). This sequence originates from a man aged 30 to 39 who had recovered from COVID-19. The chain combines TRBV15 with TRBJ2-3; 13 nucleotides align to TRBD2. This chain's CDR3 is CATSPTSGGFTDTQYF. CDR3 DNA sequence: TGTGCCACCAGCCCGACTAGCGGGGGGTTCACGGATACGCAGTATTTT.